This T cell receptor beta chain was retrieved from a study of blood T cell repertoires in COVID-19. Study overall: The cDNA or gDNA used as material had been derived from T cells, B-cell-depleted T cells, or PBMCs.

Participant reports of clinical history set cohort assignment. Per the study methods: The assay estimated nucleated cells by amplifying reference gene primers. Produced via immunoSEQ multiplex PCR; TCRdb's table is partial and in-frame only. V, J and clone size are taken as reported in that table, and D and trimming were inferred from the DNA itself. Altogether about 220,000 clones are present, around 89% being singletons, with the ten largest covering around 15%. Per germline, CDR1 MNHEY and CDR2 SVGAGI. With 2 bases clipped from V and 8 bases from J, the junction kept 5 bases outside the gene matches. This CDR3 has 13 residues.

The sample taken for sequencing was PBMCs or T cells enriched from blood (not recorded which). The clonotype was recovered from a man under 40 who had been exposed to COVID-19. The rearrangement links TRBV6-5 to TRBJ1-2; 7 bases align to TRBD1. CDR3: CASSYPTGRGYTF. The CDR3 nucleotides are TGTGCCAGCAGTTACCCGACAGGGAGGGGCTACACCTTC.